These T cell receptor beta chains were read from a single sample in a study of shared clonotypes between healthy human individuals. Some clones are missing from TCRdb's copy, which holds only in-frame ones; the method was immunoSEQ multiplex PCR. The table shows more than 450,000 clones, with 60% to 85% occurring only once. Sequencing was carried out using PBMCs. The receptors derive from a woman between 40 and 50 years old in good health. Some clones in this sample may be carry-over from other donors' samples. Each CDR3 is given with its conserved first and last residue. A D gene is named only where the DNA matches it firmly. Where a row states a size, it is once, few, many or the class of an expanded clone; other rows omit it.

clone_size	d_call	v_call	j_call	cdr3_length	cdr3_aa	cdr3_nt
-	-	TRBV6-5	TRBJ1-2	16	CASSYGLKGANYGYTF	TGTGCCAGCAGTTACGGATTAAAGGGAGCTAACTATGGCTACACCTTC
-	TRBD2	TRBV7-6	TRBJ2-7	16	CASSLRSRTSGYEQYF	TGTGCCAGCAGCTTAAGGTCTAGGACTAGCGGATACGAGCAGTACTTC
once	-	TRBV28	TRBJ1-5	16	CASSSGQIYSNQPQHF	TGTGCCAGCAGTTCGGGACAAATCTATAGCAATCAGCCCCAGCATTTT
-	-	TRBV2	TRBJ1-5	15	CASSEASAGWQPQHF	TGTGCCAGCAGTGAAGCATCGGCAGGCTGGCAGCCCCAGCATTTT
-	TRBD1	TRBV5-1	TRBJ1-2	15	CASSLDPWTGAGYTF	TGCGCCAGCAGCTTGGACCCTTGGACAGGGGCTGGCTACACCTTC
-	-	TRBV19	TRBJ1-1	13	CASSIQASAEAFF	TGTGCCAGTAGTATACAGGCCAGTGCTGAAGCTTTCTTT
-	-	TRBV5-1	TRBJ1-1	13	CASSRTVNTEAFF	TGCGCCAGCAGCCGCACAGTGAACACTGAAGCTTTCTTT
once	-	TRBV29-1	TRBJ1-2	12	CSVGDDDYGYTF	TGCAGCGTTGGGGACGATGACTATGGCTACACCTTC
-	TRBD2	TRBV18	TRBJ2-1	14	CASSQTTSHNEQFF	TGTGCCAGCTCACAAACGACTAGCCACAATGAGCAGTTCTTC
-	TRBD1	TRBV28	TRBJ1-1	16	CASSFSQGAGNTEAFF	TGTGCCAGCAGTTTTTCGCAGGGGGCGGGGAACACTGAAGCTTTCTTT